This is a list of T cell receptor beta chains from one sample in a study of shared clonotypes between healthy human individuals. This table comes from immunoSEQ multiplex PCR, and its TCRdb copy is limited to in-frame clones, with some not included. The sample has about 450,000 clones, more than 75% seen once. The specimen sequenced was PBMCs. The receptor source for this set is a middle-aged woman in good health. Some clones in this sample may be carry-over from other donors' samples. Both conserved end residues are part of each CDR3. Fields, in order: CDR3 DNA, CDR3 protein, D gene, V gene, J gene, clone size. A D gene is named only where the DNA matches it firmly. The size of a clone is reported for some rows only, either as once, few or many, or as a class for expanded clones.

cdr3_nt: TGTGCCATCACGTGGGGTAATGAGCAGTTCTTC; cdr3_aa: CAITWGNEQFF; d_call: .; v_call: TRBV10-3; j_call: TRBJ2-1; clone_size: .
cdr3_nt: TGTGCCAGTAGTATTGGGGGGAACTATGGCTACACCTTC; cdr3_aa: CASSIGGNYGYTF; d_call: .; v_call: TRBV19; j_call: TRBJ1-2; clone_size: .
cdr3_nt: TGCAGCGCCGGCAATGAAGCTTTCTTT; cdr3_aa: CSAGNEAFF; d_call: .; v_call: TRBV29-1; j_call: TRBJ1-1; clone_size: .
cdr3_nt: TGTGCCAGCAGCCCCGGGGGGACAGCTAACTATGGCTACACCTTC; cdr3_aa: CASSPGGTANYGYTF; d_call: TRBD1; v_call: TRBV11-2; j_call: TRBJ1-2; clone_size: .
cdr3_nt: TGTGCCAGCAGCTCATTTCCGGGCAGGACCCTCCAAGAGACCCAGTACTTC; cdr3_aa: CASSSFPGRTLQETQYF; d_call: .; v_call: TRBV27; j_call: TRBJ2-5; clone_size: .
cdr3_nt: TGCGCCAGCAGCTTGGGGTTTCGGGATTTCTTCACTGAAGCTTTCTTT; cdr3_aa: CASSLGFRDFFTEAFF; d_call: .; v_call: TRBV5-1; j_call: TRBJ1-1; clone_size: once
cdr3_nt: TGTGCCAGCAACCCGACAACTTATGGCTACACCTTC; cdr3_aa: CASNPTTYGYTF; d_call: .; v_call: TRBV28; j_call: TRBJ1-2; clone_size: .
cdr3_nt: TGTGCCAGCAGAGCCGTGCGAGAGAGGTTTACTGAAGCTTTCTTT; cdr3_aa: CASRAVRERFTEAFF; d_call: .; v_call: TRBV14; j_call: TRBJ1-1; clone_size: .
cdr3_nt: TGTGCCAGCAGCCTCCCGTGGCAAGAGACCCAGTACTTC; cdr3_aa: CASSLPWQETQYF; d_call: .; v_call: TRBV7-9; j_call: TRBJ2-5; clone_size: once
cdr3_nt: TGTGCCAGCAGCTCAGGGGTGAACACTGAAGCTTTCTTT; cdr3_aa: CASSSGVNTEAFF; d_call: .; v_call: TRBV11-3; j_call: TRBJ1-1; clone_size: .
cdr3_nt: TGTGCCAGCAGCAAAAGGGGACTAGCCTTCTACGAGCAGTACTTC; cdr3_aa: CASSKRGLAFYEQYF; d_call: .; v_call: TRBV21-1; j_call: TRBJ2-7; clone_size: few
cdr3_nt: TGTGCCAGCAGCTGGTCTTTGATGGGTCTTGGAAACACCATATATTTT; cdr3_aa: CASSWSLMGLGNTIYF; d_call: .; v_call: TRBV7-8; j_call: TRBJ1-3; clone_size: .
cdr3_nt: TGCGCCAGCAGGGTGAATGGCGGGGAGCTGTTTTTT; cdr3_aa: CASRVNGGELFF; d_call: .; v_call: TRBV5-1; j_call: TRBJ2-2; clone_size: many
cdr3_nt: TGTGCCAGCAGCGTAGACCCGAGCGGGAGTTCTTACGCCGGGGAGCTGTTTTTT; cdr3_aa: CASSVDPSGSSYAGELFF; d_call: TRBD2; v_call: TRBV9; j_call: TRBJ2-2; clone_size: once
cdr3_nt: TGTGCCATCAGCCCAGGGACTAGCGGCACAGATACGCAGTATTTT; cdr3_aa: CAISPGTSGTDTQYF; d_call: TRBD2; v_call: TRBV10-3; j_call: TRBJ2-3; clone_size: .
cdr3_nt: TGCAGCGCCTCAGGGGGCACTGAAGCTTTCTTT; cdr3_aa: CSASGGTEAFF; d_call: TRBD1; v_call: TRBV29-1; j_call: TRBJ1-1; clone_size: .
cdr3_nt: TGCGCCAGCAGCGTAGCGGGAGCCACCCACGAGCAGTACTTC; cdr3_aa: CASSVAGATHEQYF; d_call: TRBD2; v_call: TRBV5-1; j_call: TRBJ2-7; clone_size: .
cdr3_nt: TGTGCCAGCACCTACTTCGACAGTGCTTCAACCTACGAGCAGTACTTC; cdr3_aa: CASTYFDSASTYEQYF; d_call: .; v_call: TRBV5-6; j_call: TRBJ2-7; clone_size: .
cdr3_nt: TGCGCCAGCAGCTTGGGGAGTTGGGGGGTCGGCAATGAGCAGTTCTTC; cdr3_aa: CASSLGSWGVGNEQFF; d_call: .; v_call: TRBV5-1; j_call: TRBJ2-1; clone_size: .
cdr3_nt: TGTGCCAGCAGCCTTAGCGGGAGGGCCGGGGAGACCCAGTACTTC; cdr3_aa: CASSLSGRAGETQYF; d_call: TRBD2; v_call: TRBV6-5; j_call: TRBJ2-5; clone_size: .
cdr3_nt: TGCAGCGTTGGGGGGCCGCCGGGTGGCTCCCCGAACACTGAAGCTTTCTTT; cdr3_aa: CSVGGPPGGSPNTEAFF; d_call: .; v_call: TRBV29-1; j_call: TRBJ1-1; clone_size: .
cdr3_nt: TGTGCCAGCAGCTTAGATGGGACCTCCTACGAGCAGTACTTC; cdr3_aa: CASSLDGTSYEQYF; d_call: .; v_call: TRBV7-9; j_call: TRBJ2-7; clone_size: .
cdr3_nt: TGTGCCATCAGCACTAACACCGGGGAGCTGTTTTTT; cdr3_aa: CAISTNTGELFF; d_call: .; v_call: TRBV10-3; j_call: TRBJ2-2; clone_size: once
cdr3_nt: TGTGCCAGCAGCTACAATGAGCAGTTCTTC; cdr3_aa: CASSYNEQFF; d_call: .; v_call: TRBV21-1; j_call: TRBJ2-1; clone_size: once
cdr3_nt: TGTGCCAGCACCAACATCCAGTCTGGGGCCAACGTCCTGACTTTC; cdr3_aa: CASTNIQSGANVLTF; d_call: .; v_call: TRBV5-4; j_call: TRBJ2-6; clone_size: .
cdr3_nt: TGTGCCAGCAGCTCTACAGGGGCCCGCACAGATACGCAGTATTTT; cdr3_aa: CASSSTGARTDTQYF; d_call: TRBD1; v_call: TRBV5-4; j_call: TRBJ2-3; clone_size: .
cdr3_nt: TGTGCCAGTAGTACCCACGGAGGGTCTGGGGCCAACGTCCTGACTTTC; cdr3_aa: CASSTHGGSGANVLTF; d_call: .; v_call: TRBV19; j_call: TRBJ2-6; clone_size: .
cdr3_nt: TGTGCCAGCAGAAGAGCAGGGGGAGTACAAGAGACCCAGTACTTC; cdr3_aa: CASRRAGGVQETQYF; d_call: TRBD1; v_call: TRBV27; j_call: TRBJ2-5; clone_size: .
cdr3_nt: TGTGCCAGCAGCCCCCACAGGGGTTCCTACGAGCAGTACTTC; cdr3_aa: CASSPHRGSYEQYF; d_call: TRBD1; v_call: TRBV14; j_call: TRBJ2-7; clone_size: .